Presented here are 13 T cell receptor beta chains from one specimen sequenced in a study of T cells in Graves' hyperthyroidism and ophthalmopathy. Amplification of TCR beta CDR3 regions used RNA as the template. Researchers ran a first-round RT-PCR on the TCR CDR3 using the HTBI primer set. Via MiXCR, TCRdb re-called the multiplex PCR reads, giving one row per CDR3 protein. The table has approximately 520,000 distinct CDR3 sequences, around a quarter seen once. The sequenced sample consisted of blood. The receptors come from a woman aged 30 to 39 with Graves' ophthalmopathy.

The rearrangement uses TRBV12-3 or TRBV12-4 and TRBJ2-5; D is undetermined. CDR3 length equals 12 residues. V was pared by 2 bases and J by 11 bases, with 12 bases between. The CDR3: CASSLIGDLQYF. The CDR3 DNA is TGTGCCAGCAGTTTAATAGGAGACCTACAGTACTTC.

CDR3 amino acids: CASTPTGSDYGYTF. The CDR3 DNA is TGTGCCAGCACCCCGACAGGGTCCGACTATGGCTACACCTTC. V usage is TRBV12-3 or TRBV12-4 and J usage is TRBJ1-2; 7 bases are a match to TRBD1. With 7 bases clipped from V and 3 bases from J, the junction kept 8 bases outside the gene matches. The CDR3 contains 14 residues.

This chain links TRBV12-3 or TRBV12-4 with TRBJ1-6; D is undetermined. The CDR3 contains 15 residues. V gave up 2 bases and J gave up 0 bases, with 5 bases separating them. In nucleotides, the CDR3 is TGTGCCAGCAGTTTACAGAGCTCCTATAATTCACCCCTCCACTTT. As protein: CASSLQSSYNSPLHF.

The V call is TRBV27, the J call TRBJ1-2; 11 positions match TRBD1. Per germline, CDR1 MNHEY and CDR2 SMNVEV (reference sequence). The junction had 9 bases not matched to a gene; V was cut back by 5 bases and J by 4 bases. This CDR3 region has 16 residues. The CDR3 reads CASSPADRGRGYGYTF. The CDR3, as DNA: TGTGCCAGCAGTCCGGCGGACAGGGGGCGAGGCTATGGCTACACCTTC.

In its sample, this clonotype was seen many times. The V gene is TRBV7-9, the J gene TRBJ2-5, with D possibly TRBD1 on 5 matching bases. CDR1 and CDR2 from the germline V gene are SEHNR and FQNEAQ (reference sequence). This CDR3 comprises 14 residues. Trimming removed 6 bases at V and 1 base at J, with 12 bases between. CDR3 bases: TGTGCCAGCAGTCAGTTTGGGGCCCAAGAGACCCAGTACTTC. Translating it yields CASSQFGAQETQYF.

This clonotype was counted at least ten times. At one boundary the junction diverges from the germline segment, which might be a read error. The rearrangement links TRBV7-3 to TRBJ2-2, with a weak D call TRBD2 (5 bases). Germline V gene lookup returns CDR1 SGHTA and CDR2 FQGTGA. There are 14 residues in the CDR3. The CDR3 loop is CASSLTLLTGKLFF. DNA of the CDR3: TGTGCCAGCAGCTTAACCCTACTAACCGGGAAGCTGTTTTTT. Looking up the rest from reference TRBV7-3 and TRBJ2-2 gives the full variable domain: GAGVSQTPSNKVTEKGKYVELRCDPISGHTALYWYRQSLGQGPEFLIYFQGTGAADDSGLPNDRFFAVRPEGSVSTLKIQRTERGDSAVYLCASSLTLLTGKLFFGEGSRLTVL.

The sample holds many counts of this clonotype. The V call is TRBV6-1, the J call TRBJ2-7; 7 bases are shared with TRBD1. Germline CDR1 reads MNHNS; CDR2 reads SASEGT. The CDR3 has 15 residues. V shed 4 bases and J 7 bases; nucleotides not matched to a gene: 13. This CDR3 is CASSAWDRANTEQYF. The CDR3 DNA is TGTGCCAGCAGTGCCTGGGACAGAGCTAATACTGAGCAGTACTTC.

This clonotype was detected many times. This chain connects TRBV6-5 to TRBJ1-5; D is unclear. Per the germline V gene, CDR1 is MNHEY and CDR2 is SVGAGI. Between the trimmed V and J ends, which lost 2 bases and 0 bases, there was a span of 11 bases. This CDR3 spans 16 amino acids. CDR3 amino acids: CASSYGLGVSNQPQHF. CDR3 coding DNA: TGTGCCAGCAGTTACGGTCTCGGGGTTAGCAATCAGCCCCAGCATTTT.

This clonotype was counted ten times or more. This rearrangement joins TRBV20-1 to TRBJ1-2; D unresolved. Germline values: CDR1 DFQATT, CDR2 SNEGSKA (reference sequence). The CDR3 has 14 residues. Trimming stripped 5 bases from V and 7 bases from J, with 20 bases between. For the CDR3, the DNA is TGCAGTGCTGGGGAGCAGTCGAAATCCGGTGGCTACACCTTC. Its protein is CSAGEQSKSGGYTF.

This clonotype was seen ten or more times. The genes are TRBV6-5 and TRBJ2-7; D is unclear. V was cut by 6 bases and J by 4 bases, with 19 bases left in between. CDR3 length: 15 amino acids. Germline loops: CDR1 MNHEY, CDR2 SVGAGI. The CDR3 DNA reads TGTGCCAGCAGCCAAATTGGAAACAGACCTTACGAGCAGTACTTC. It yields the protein CASSQIGNRPYEQYF.

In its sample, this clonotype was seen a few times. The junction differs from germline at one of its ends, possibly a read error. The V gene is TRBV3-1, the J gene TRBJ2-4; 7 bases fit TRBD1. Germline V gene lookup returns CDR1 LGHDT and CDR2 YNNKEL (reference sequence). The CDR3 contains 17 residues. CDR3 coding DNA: TGTGCCAGCAGCCCACCCGGACAGGTCCTAGCCAAAAACATTAAGTACTTC. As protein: CASSPPGQVLAKNIKYF.

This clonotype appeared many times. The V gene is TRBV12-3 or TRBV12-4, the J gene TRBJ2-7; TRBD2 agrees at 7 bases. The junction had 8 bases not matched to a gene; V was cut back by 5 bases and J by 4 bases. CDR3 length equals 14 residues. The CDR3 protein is CASSASQGGYEQYF. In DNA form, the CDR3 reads TGTGCCAGCAGTGCATCCCAGGGAGGGTACGAGCAGTACTTC.

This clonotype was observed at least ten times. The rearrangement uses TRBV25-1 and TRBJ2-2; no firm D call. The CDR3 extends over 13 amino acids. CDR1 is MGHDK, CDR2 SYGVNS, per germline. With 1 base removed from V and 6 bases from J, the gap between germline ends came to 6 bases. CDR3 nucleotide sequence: TGTGCCAGCAGTGAATGGGCGTCCGGGGAGCTGTTTTTT. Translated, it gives CASSEWASGELFF.